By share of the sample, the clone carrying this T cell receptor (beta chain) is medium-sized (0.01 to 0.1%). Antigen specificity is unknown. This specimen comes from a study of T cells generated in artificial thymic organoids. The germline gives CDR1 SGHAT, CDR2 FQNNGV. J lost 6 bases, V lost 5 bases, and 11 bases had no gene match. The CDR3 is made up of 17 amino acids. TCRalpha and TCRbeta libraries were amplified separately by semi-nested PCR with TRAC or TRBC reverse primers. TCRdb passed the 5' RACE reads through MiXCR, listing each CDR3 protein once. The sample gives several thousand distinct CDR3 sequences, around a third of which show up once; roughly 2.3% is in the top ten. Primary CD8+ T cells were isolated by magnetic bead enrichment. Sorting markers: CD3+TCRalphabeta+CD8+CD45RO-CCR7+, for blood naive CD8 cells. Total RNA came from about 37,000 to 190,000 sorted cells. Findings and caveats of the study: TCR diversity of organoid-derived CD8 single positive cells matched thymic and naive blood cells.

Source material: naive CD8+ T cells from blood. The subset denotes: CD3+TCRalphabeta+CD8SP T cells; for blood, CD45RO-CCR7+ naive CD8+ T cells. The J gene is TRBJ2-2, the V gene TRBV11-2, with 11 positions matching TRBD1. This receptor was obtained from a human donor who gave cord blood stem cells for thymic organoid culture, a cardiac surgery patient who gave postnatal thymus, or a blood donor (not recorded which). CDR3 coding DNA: TGTGCCAGCAGCCATACTTTGAGGACAGGGGGCCCCGGGGAGCTGTTTTTT. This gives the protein CASSHTLRTGGPGELFF.